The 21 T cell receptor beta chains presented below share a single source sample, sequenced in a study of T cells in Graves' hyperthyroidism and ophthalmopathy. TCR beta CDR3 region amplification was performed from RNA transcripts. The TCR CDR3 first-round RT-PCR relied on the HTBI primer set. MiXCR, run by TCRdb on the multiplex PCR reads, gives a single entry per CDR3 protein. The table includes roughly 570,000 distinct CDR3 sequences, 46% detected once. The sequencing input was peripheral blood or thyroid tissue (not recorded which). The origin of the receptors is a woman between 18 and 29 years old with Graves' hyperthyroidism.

Here the CDR3 reads CATSRVGGGRASYEQYF. The DNA for the CDR3 is TGTGCCACCAGCAGAGTCGGGGGCGGGAGGGCCTCCTACGAGCAGTACTTC. The chain has TRBV15 and TRBJ2-7, with 9 bases fitting TRBD2. In germline, CDR1 is LNHNV, CDR2 YYDKDF (reference sequence). V trimming: 1 base; J trimming: 0 bases; junction bases outside the gene matches: 7. The CDR3 spans 17 residues.

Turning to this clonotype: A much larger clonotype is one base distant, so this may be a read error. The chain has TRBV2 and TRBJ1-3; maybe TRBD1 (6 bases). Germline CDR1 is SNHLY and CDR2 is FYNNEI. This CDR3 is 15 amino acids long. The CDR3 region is CASSEHQGPVNTVYF. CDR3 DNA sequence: TGTGCCAGCAGTGAACATCAGGGGCCCGTGAACACCGTATATTTT.

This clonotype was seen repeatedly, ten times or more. The CDR3 here is CASSRRDSYEQYF. The CDR3, as DNA: TGTGCCAGTAGTCGGAGAGATTCCTACGAGCAGTACTTC. V gene TRBV19 combines with J gene TRBJ2-7; D is ambiguous. Germline assignment: CDR1 LNHDA and CDR2 SQIVND (reference sequence). Trimming shortened V by 5 bases and J by 1 base, and 9 bases separated the two germline ends. The CDR3 spans 13 residues.

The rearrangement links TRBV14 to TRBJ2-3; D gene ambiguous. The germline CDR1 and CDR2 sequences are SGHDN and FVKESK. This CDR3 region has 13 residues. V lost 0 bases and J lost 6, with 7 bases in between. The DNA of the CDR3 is TGTGCCAGCAGCCAAGATCCCGGGGATACGCAGTATTTT. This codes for CASSQDPGDTQYF. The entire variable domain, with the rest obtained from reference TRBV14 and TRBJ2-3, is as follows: EAGVTQFPSHSVIEKGQTVTLRCDPISGHDNLYWYRRVMGKEIKFLLHFVKESKQDESGMPNNRFLAERTGGTYSTLKVQPAELEDSGVYFCASSQDPGDTQYFGPGTRLTVL.

This chain's CDR3 is CASSSRTLYQETQYF. The DNA for the CDR3 is TGTGCCAGCAGCTCGCGGACCTTATACCAAGAGACCCAGTACTTC. The rearrangement uses TRBV7-8 and TRBJ2-5; D is unclear. CDR3 length equals 15 residues. The V gene lost 4 bases and the J gene lost 0 bases, with 12 bases spanning the gap. Germline V gene lookup returns CDR1 SGHVS and CDR2 FQNEAQ.

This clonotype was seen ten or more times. The CDR3 is CASSSRTGVVWTEAFF. The CDR3 nucleotides are TGTGCCAGCAGCTCTAGGACAGGGGTGGTTTGGACTGAAGCTTTCTTT. The chain uses TRBV7-8 and TRBJ1-1, with 9 nucleotides matching TRBD1. This CDR3 comprises 16 residues. The ends lost 4 bases at V and 5 bases at J; junction bases unmatched: 11. CDR1 is SGHVS, CDR2 FQNEAQ, per germline.

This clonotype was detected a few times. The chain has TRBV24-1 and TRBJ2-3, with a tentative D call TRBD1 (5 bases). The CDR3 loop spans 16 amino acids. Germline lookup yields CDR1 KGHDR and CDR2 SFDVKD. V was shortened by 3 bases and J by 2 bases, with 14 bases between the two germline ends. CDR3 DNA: TGTGCCACCAGTGATACGACAGCCAGGGACACAGATACGCAGTATTTT. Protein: CATSDTTARDTDTQYF.

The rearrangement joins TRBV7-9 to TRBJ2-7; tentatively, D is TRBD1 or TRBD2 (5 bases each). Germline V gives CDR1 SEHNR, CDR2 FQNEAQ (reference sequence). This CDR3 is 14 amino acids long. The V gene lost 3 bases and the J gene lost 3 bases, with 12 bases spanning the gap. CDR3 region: CASSFGEGFYEQYF. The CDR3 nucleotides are TGTGCCAGCAGCTTTGGTGAGGGGTTCTACGAGCAGTACTTC.

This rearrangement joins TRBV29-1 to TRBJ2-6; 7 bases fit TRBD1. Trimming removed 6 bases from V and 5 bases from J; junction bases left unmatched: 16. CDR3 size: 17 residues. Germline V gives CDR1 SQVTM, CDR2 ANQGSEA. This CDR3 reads CSVRGLRQTVRANVLTF. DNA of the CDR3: TGCAGCGTGAGGGGGCTGCGCCAGACTGTTAGGGCCAACGTCCTGACTTTC. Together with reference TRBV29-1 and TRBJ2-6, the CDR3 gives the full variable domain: SAVISQKPSRDICQRGTSLTIQCQVDSQVTMMFWYRQQPGQSLTLIATANQGSEATYESGFVIDKFPISRPNLTFSTLTVSNMSPEDSSIYLCSVRGLRQTVRANVLTFGAGSRLTVL.

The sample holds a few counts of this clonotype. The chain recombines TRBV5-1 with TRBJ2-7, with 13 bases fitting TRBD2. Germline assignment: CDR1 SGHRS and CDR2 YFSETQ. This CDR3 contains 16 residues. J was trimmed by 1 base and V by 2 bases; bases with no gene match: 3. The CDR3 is CASSFTSGRGSYEQYF. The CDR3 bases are TGCGCCAGCAGCTTCACTAGCGGGAGGGGGTCCTACGAGCAGTACTTC.

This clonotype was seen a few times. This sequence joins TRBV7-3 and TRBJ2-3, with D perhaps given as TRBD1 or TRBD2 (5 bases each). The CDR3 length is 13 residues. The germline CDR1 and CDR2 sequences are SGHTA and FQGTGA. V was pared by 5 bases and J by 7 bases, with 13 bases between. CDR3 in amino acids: CASSIGTDNTQYF. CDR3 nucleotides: TGTGCCAGCAGCATCGGGACGGACAATACGCAGTATTTT.

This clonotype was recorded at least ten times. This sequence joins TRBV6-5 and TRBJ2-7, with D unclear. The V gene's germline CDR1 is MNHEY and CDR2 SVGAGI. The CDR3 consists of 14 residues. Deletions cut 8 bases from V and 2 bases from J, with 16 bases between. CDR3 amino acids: CASGEARRAYEQYF. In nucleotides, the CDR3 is TGTGCCAGCGGTGAGGCGAGACGAGCCTACGAGCAGTACTTC.

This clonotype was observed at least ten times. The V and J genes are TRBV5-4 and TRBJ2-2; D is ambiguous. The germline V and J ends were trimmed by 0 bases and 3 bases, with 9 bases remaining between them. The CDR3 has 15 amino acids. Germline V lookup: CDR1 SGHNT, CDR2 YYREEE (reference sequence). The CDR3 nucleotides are TGTGCCAGCAGCTTGGCCCGAAGCGACACCGGGGAGCTGTTTTTT. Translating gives CASSLARSDTGELFF. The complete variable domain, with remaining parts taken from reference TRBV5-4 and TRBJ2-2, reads ETGVTQSPTHLIKTRGQQVTLRCSSQSGHNTVSWYQQALGQGPQFIFQYYREEENGRGNFPPRFSGLQFPNYSSELNVNALELDDSALYLCASSLARSDTGELFFGEGSRLTVL.

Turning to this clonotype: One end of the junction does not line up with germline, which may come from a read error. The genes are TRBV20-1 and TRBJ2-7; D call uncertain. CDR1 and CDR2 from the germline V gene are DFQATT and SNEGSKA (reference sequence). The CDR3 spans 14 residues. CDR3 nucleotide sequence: TGCAGTGCCAGAGAGCTGGGGTATTCCTACGAGCAGTACTTC. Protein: CSARELGYSYEQYF.

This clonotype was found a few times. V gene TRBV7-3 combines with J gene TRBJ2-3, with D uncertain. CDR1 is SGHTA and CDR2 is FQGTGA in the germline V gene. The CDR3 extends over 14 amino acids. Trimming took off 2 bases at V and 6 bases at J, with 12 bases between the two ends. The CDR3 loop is CASSLSERPDTQYF. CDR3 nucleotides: TGTGCCAGCAGCTTATCCGAACGGCCGGATACGCAGTATTTT. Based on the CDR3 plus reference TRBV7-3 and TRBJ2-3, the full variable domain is GAGVSQTPSNKVTEKGKYVELRCDPISGHTALYWYRQSLGQGPEFLIYFQGTGAADDSGLPNDRFFAVRPEGSVSTLKIQRTERGDSAVYLCASSLSERPDTQYFGPGTRLTVL.

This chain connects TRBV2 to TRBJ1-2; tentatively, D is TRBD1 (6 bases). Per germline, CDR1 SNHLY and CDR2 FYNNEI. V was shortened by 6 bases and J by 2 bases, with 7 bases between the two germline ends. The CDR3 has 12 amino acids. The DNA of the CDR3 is TGTGCCAGCAGGGGGGCGAACTATGGCTACACCTTC. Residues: CASRGANYGYTF.

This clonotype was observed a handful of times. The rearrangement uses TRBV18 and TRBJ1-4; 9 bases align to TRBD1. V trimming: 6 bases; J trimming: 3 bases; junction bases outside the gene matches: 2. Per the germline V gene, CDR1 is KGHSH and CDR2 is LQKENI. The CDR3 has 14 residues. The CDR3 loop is CASSRTGANEKLFF. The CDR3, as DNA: TGTGCCAGCTCCCGGACAGGGGCTAATGAAAAACTGTTTTTT.

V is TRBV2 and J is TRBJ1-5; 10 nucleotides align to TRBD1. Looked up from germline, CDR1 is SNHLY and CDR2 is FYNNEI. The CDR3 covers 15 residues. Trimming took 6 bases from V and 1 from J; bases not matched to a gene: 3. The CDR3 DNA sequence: TGTGCCAGCAGGACGGGACAGGGGAGCAATCAGCCCCAGCATTTT. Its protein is CASRTGQGSNQPQHF.

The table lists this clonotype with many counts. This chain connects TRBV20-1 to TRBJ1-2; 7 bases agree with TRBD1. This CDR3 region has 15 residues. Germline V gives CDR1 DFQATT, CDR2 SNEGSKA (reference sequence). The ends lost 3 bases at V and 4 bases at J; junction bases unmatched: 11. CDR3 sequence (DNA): TGCAGTGCTAGCCCCGGACAGGCTGGAGGCTATGGCTACACCTTC. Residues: CSASPGQAGGYGYTF.

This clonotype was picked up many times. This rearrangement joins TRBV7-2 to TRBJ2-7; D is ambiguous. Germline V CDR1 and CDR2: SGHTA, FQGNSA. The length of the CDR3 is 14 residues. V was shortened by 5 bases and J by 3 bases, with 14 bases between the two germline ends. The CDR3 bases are TGTGCCAGCAGCACCGCAGGTACAGTCTACGAGCAGTACTTC. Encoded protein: CASSTAGTVYEQYF.

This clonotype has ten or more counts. Written as DNA, the CDR3 is TGTGCCAGCAGTTGGGAGGGGCCTTGGGAGACCCAGTACTTC. This translates into CASSWEGPWETQYF. V gene TRBV27 combines with J gene TRBJ2-5, with 7 bases aligning to TRBD2. V dropped 4 bases and J dropped 5; count of bases not matched to a gene: 7. This CDR3 region has 14 residues. Germline V gene data show CDR1 as MNHEY and CDR2 as SMNVEV (reference sequence).